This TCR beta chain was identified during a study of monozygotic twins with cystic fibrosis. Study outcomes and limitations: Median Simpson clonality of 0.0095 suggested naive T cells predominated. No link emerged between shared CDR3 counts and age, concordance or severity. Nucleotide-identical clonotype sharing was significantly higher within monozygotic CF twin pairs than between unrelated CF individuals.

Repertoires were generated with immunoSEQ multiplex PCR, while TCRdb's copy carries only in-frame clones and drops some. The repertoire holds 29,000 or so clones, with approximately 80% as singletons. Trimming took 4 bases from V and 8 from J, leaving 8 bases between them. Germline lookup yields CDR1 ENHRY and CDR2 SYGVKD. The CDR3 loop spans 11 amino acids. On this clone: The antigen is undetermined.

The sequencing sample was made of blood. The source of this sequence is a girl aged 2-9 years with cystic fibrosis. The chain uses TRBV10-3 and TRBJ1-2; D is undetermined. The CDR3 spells CAISGPGGYTF. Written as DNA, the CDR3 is TGTGCCATCAGTGGGCCGGGGGGCTACACCTTC.